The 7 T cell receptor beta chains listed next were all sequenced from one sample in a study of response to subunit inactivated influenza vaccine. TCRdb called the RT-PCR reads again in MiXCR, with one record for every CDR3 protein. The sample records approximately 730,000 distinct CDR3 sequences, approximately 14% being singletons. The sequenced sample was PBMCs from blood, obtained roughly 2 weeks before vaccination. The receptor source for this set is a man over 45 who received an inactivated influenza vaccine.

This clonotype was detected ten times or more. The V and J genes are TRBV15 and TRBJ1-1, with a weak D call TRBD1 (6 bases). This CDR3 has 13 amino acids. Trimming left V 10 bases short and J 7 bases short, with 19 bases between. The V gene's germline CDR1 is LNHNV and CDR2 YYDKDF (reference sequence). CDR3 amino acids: CAKEGGGVGEAFF. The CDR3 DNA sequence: TGTGCCAAAGAAGGGGGGGGAGTGGGTGAAGCTTTCTTT.

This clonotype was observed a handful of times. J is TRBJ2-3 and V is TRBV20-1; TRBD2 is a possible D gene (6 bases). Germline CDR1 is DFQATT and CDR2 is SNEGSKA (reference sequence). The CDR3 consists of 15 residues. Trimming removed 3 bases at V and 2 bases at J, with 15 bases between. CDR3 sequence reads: CSASPGAGLTDTQYF. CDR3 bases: TGCAGTGCTAGCCCTGGGGCGGGACTCACAGATACGCAGTATTTT.

The CDR3 reads CAWSYAGTSKTQYF. In nucleotides, the CDR3 is TGTGCCTGGAGCTACGCCGGGACTTCAAAGACCCAGTACTTC. The gene calls are TRBV30 and TRBJ2-5; possible D gene TRBD2, 6 bases. V lost 3 bases and J lost 6, with 17 bases in between. This CDR3 has 14 residues. Germline CDR1 GTSNPN, CDR2 SVGIG (reference sequence).

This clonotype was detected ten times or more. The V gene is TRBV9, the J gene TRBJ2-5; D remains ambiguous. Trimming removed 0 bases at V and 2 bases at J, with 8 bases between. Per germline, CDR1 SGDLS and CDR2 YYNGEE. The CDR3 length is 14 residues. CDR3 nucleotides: TGTGCCAGCAGCGTAGGTACTATTCAAGAGACCCAGTACTTC. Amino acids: CASSVGTIQETQYF.

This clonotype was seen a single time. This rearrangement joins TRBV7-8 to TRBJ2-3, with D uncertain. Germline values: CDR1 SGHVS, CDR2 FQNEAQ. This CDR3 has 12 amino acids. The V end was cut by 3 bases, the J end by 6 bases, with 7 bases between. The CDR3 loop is CASSLTWDTQYF. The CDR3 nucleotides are TGTGCCAGCAGCTTGACGTGGGATACGCAGTATTTT.

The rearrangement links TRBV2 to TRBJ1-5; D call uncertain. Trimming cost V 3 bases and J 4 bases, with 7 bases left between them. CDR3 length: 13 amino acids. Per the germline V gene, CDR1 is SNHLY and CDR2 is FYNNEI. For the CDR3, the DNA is TGTGCCAGCAGTGATGGGTCGAATCAGCCCCAGCATTTT. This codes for CASSDGSNQPQHF.

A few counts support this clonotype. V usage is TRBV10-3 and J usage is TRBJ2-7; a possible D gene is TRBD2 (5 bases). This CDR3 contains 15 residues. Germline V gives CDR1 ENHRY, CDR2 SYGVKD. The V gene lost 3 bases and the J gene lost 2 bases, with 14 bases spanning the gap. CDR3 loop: CAISEYGGGTYEQYF. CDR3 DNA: TGTGCCATCAGTGAATACGGAGGAGGAACCTACGAGCAGTACTTC.